This note documents a single T cell receptor (beta chain) sequence. The antigen remains unidentified. The source of the sample is a study of shared clonotypes between healthy human individuals. Study information: Three men and two women, aged 18 to 49, were donors.

Profiled with immunoSEQ multiplex PCR; TCRdb holds only in-frame clones, not every one. Of some 1,400,000 clones in the sample, around 97% were seen once. This CDR3 comprises 16 residues. CDR1 is SEHNR, CDR2 FQNEAQ, per germline (reference sequence). With V trimmed by 4 bases and J by 9 bases, 13 bases remained unmatched. Overall study results and limits: A handful of donors showed sharing of approximately 4.7% of naive CD4 clonotypes.

Donors were healthy HIV-negative adults without recent acute infections or vaccinations. The sequence was obtained from a man aged 25 to 40 in good health. The chain combines TRBV7-9 with TRBJ2-1; TRBD2 matches at 9 bases. Sample: naive CD4+ T cells sorted from blood. Subset defined: CD45RA+ positively selected. Written as DNA, the CDR3 is TGTGCCAGCAGCTCCCTGGGGACTAGCATCCTGGGTGAGCAGTTCTTC. Protein: CASSSLGTSILGEQFF.